This T cell receptor (beta chain) is drawn from a study of T-cell reconstitution after alpha-beta-depleted transplantation in children. This clonotype was observed at least ten times. This CDR3 comprises 15 residues. The J segment lost 7 bases and the V segment lost 6 bases, leaving 12 bases of the junction unmatched. Per the germline V gene, CDR1 is MDHEN and CDR2 is SYDVKM. A TCRbeta library incorporating unique molecular identifiers was prepared. TCRdb reprocessed the PCR reads via MiXCR and lists one record per CDR3 protein. The table records about 200,000 distinct CDR3 sequences, about 15% of them present only once.

This chain links TRBV28 with TRBJ2-5; 9 bases fit TRBD1. The sample in question was PBMCs, mostly from graft donor cells, obtained 360 days after TCRalphabeta/CD19-depleted stem cell transplant. The receptor's source is a male patient aged 2 to 10 who had a stem cell transplant for acute lymphoblastic leukemia, so the T cells may come from the graft donor. CDR3 DNA: TGTGCCAGCAGACGGAATACAGGGGGCGCTTGGACCCAGTACTTC. Its translation: CASRRNTGGAWTQYF.